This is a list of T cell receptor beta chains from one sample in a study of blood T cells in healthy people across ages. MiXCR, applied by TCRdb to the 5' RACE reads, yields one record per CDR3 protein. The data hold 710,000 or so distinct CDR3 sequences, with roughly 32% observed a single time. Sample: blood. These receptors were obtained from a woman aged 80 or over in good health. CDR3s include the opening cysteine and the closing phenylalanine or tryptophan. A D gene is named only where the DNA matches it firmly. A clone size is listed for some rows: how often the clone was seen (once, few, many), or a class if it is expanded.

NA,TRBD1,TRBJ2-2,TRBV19,CASSIDLGDSANTGELFF,TGTGCCAGTAGTATAGATCTGGGGGACAGCGCGAACACCGGGGAGCTGTTTTTT
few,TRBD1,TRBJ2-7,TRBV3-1,CASSQGQGIEQYF,TGTGCCAGCAGCCAAGGACAGGGGATCGAGCAGTACTTC
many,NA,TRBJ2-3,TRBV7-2,CASSLDGGLVNTQYF,TGTGCCAGCAGCTTAGACGGGGGTCTCGTAAATACGCAGTATTTT
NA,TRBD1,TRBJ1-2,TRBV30,CAWLGQGAGDGYTF,TGTGCCTGGTTGGGACAGGGTGCCGGCGATGGCTACACCTTC
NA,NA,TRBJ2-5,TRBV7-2,CASSTQSQETQYF,TGTGCCAGCAGCACCCAGTCCCAAGAGACCCAGTACTTC
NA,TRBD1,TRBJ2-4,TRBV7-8,CASSSGTEIQYF,TGTGCCAGCTCTTCCGGGACAGAAATTCAGTACTTC
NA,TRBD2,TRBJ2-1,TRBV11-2,CASSFGSGDEQFF,TGTGCCAGCAGCTTCGGTAGCGGGGATGAGCAGTTCTTC
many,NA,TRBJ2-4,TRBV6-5,CASRGGGAKNIQYF,TGTGCCAGCAGAGGGGGGGGGGCCAAAAACATTCAGTACTTC
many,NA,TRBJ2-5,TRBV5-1,CASSEGTRQETQYF,TGCGCCAGCAGCGAGGGGACCCGCCAAGAGACCCAGTACTTC
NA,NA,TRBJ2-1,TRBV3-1,CASSQEVGGETQFF,TGTGCCAGCAGCCAAGAGGTTGGGGGAGAGACCCAGTTCTTC
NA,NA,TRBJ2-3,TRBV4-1,CASSPLATQWDTQYF,TGCGCCAGCAGCCCCTTAGCGACCCAGTGGGATACGCAGTATTTT
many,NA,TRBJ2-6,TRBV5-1,CASSLEGWGTGANVLTF,TGCGCCAGCAGCTTGGAGGGATGGGGAACTGGGGCCAACGTCCTGACTTTC
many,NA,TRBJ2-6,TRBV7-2,CASSGVLGVSRGANVLTF,TGTGCCAGCAGCGGCGTACTGGGGGTTTCCCGTGGGGCCAACGTCCTGACTTTC
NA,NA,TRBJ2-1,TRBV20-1,CSAMRGGELYNEQFF,TGCAGTGCTATGAGGGGCGGGGAATTGTACAATGAGCAGTTCTTC
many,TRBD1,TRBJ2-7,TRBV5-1,CASSLAGQGASEQYF,TGCGCCAGCAGCCTGGCAGGACAGGGGGCGTCCGAGCAGTACTTC
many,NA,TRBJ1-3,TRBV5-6,CASSSKEFSGNTIYF,TGTGCCAGCAGCTCTAAGGAGTTCTCTGGAAACACCATATATTTT
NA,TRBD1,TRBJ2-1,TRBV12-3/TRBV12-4,CASHPQGQGYEQFF,TGTGCCAGTCACCCGCAGGGACAGGGGTATGAGCAGTTCTTC
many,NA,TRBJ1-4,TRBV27,CASSALGTGNEKLFF,TGTGCCAGCAGCGCATTAGGGACGGGTAATGAAAAACTGTTTTTT
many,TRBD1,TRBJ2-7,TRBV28,CASRTGDYEQYF,TGTGCCAGCAGGACAGGGGATTACGAGCAGTACTTC
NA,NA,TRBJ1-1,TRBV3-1,CASSQDSGATFGAEAFF,TGTGCCAGCAGCCAAGATTCGGGCGCGACATTCGGAGCTGAAGCTTTCTTT
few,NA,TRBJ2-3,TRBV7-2,CASSRTTGTQYF,TGTGCCAGCAGCCGTACCACAGGTACGCAGTATTTT
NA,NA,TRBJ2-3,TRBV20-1,CSARTAGHLSHGTDTQYF,TGCAGTGCTAGGACGGCGGGCCACCTCTCTCACGGGACAGATACGCAGTATTTT
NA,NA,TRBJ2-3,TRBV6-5,CASSFRGRTQYF,TGTGCCAGCAGCTTCCGGGGGCGTACGCAGTATTTT
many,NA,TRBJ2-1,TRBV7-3,CASSLDGVTPGHEQFF,TGTGCCAGCAGCTTAGATGGGGTAACTCCTGGGCATGAGCAGTTCTTC
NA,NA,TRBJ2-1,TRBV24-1,CATSDRTGRGGRNNNEQFF,TGTGCCACCAGTGACCGAACCGGGCGGGGCGGCCGTAATAACAATGAGCAGTTCTTC
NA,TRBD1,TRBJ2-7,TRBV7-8,CASSGPGTASYEQYF,TGTGCCAGCAGCGGACCCGGGACAGCAAGCTACGAGCAGTACTTC
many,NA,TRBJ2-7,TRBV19,CASSPPGDEQYF,TGTGCCAGCAGTCCACCGGGGGACGAGCAGTACTTC
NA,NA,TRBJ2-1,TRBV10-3,CAISETSAEQFF,TGTGCCATCAGTGAGACGAGCGCGGAGCAGTTCTTC
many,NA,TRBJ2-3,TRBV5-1,CASSLWASPDTQYF,TGCGCCAGCAGCTTATGGGCCTCACCAGATACGCAGTATTTT
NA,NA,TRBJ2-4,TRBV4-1,CASSQVGQLAKNIQYF,TGCGCCAGCAGCCAAGTTGGACAGTTAGCCAAAAACATTCAGTACTTC
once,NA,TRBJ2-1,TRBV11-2,CASSQGRDEQFF,TGTGCCAGCAGCCAAGGCCGGGATGAGCAGTTCTTC
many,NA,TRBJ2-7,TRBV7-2,CASSRTPTYEQYF,TGTGCCAGCAGCCGGACTCCTACCTACGAGCAGTACTTC
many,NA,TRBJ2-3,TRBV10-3,CAISAGRGDTQYF,TGTGCCATCAGTGCGGGGAGAGGAGATACGCAGTATTTT